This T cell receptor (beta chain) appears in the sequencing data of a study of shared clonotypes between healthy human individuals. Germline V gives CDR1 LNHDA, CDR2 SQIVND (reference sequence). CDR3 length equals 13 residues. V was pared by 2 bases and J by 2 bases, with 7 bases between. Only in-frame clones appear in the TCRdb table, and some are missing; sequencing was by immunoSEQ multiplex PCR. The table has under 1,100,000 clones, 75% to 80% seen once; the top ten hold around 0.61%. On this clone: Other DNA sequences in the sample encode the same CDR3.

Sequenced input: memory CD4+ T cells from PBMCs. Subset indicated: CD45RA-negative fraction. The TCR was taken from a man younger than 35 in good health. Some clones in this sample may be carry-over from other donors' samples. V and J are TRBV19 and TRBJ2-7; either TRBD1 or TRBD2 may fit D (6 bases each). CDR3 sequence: CASSIRGPYEQYF. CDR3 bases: TGTGCCAGTAGTATACGGGGGCCCTACGAGCAGTACTTC.